One TCR beta chain is described in this entry. This specimen belongs to a study of glioma-infiltrating T cells after dendritic cell vaccination. TCRdb's table, derived via immunoSEQ multiplex PCR, lists solely in-frame clones and lacks some. The sample has about 90,000 clones; 70% to 90% are singletons. Patients had residual fresh-frozen tumor tissue and more than two years of survival data. The CDR3 loop spans 15 amino acids. Losses at the gene ends were 1 base for V and 2 bases for J; bases not matched to a gene: 2. Germline V gives CDR1 SNHLY, CDR2 FYNNEI. V usage is TRBV2 and J usage is TRBJ2-3; TRBD1 aligns across 8 bases. Source: blood, taken before dendritic cell vaccination. The sequence derives from a human donor with glioblastoma. Here the CDR3 reads CASSEGQGITDTQYF. DNA of the CDR3: TGTGCCAGCAGTGAAGGACAGGGGATCACAGATACGCAGTATTTT.